The 19 T cell receptor beta chains presented below share a single source sample, sequenced in a study of response to subunit inactivated influenza vaccine. MiXCR, run by TCRdb on the RT-PCR reads, gives a single entry per CDR3 protein. This sample has approximately 250,000 distinct CDR3 sequences; over 9% occur once, and the top ten carry 7.8%. Material: non-naive T cells sorted from PBMCs, obtained 14 days before vaccination. The receptors come from a man in his forties or fifties who received an inactivated influenza vaccine.

This clonotype was detected only once. This chain links TRBV30 with TRBJ2-3; the D is unclear. Trimming took off 3 bases at V and 3 bases at J, with 7 bases between the two ends. The CDR3 totals 12 residues. In germline, CDR1 is GTSNPN, CDR2 SVGIG (reference sequence). DNA for the CDR3: TGTGCCTGGAGGGCGCCGACAGATACGCAGTATTTT. Translated: CAWRAPTDTQYF.

This clonotype showed up many times. V is TRBV12-3 or TRBV12-4 and J is TRBJ1-1, with D possibly TRBD1 on 5 matching bases. V lost 4 bases, J lost 5 bases, and 11 bases lay in between. The CDR3 is 13 residues long. The DNA of the CDR3 is TGTGCCAGCAGTTCATGGGACGGGACTGAAGCTTTCTTT. As protein: CASSSWDGTEAFF.

This clonotype was picked up many times. The J gene is TRBJ2-7, the V gene TRBV3-1, with 7 positions matching TRBD1. Germline assignment: CDR1 LGHDT and CDR2 YNNKEL (reference sequence). V shed 2 bases and J 7 bases; nucleotides not matched to a gene: 8. This CDR3 region has 14 residues. CDR3 DNA sequence: TGTGCCAGCAGCCAACTGGACAGGCCCGGGGAGCAGTACTTC. Its protein product is CASSQLDRPGEQYF.

Many counts were recorded for this clonotype. The rearrangement joins TRBV7-2 to TRBJ2-1; no firm D call. There are 15 residues in the CDR3. CDR1 and CDR2 from the germline V gene are SGHTA and FQGNSA. Trimming stripped 1 base from V and 4 bases from J, with 11 bases between. CDR3 DNA: TGTGCCAGCAGCTTAGACCGGGCACTGTACAATGAGCAGTTCTTC. It encodes CASSLDRALYNEQFF.

V usage is TRBV15 and J usage is TRBJ2-7; D is possibly TRBD1 or TRBD2 (6 bases each). Trimming removed 4 bases at V and 4 bases at J, with 11 bases between. This CDR3 region has 13 residues. Germline loops: CDR1 LNHNV, CDR2 YYDKDF (reference sequence). As DNA, the CDR3 is TGTGCCACCAGCAAGGGGGGCCCTTACGAGCAGTACTTC. Amino acid sequence: CATSKGGPYEQYF.

The sample holds a few counts of this clonotype. The chain recombines TRBV12-5 with TRBJ2-3; D ambiguous. V lost 0 bases, J lost 2 bases, and 9 bases lay in between. The germline CDR1 and CDR2 sequences are LGHNT and FRNRAP. The CDR3 extends over 15 amino acids. Here the CDR3 reads CASGLVRLDTDTQYF. The DNA for the CDR3 is TGTGCTAGTGGTTTGGTACGCCTAGACACAGATACGCAGTATTTT.

J is TRBJ1-1 and V is TRBV20-1, with D unresolved. This CDR3 comprises 13 residues. Germline-derived CDR1 and CDR2 are DFQATT and SNEGSKA (reference sequence). V was pared by 5 bases and J by 1 base, with 11 bases between. The CDR3 nucleotides are TGCAGTGCTGTGGTGTTTGGGAACACTGAAGCTTTCTTT. Protein product: CSAVVFGNTEAFF.

This clonotype was counted a few times. The chain has TRBV24-1 and TRBJ2-5; 10 nucleotides line up with TRBD2. The V segment lost 1 base and the J segment 4 bases; nucleotides outside the gene matches: 8. Germline values: CDR1 KGHDR, CDR2 SFDVKD. The length of the CDR3 is 17 residues. The CDR3 loop is CATSDLVGLAGAETQYF. The CDR3 bases are TGTGCCACCAGTGATTTAGTGGGGCTAGCGGGAGCAGAGACCCAGTACTTC.

The table lists this clonotype with a few counts. This CDR3 reads CSASNSQTGGRGQPQHF. The CDR3 region has the DNA TGCAGTGCTAGTAACAGTCAGACAGGGGGCCGCGGTCAGCCCCAGCATTTT. The chain has TRBV20-1 and TRBJ1-5, with 10 bases identical to TRBD1. This CDR3 is built from 17 residues. The V segment lost 3 bases and the J segment 6 bases; nucleotides outside the gene matches: 14. CDR1 is DFQATT, CDR2 SNEGSKA, per germline (reference sequence).

The V and J genes are TRBV28 and TRBJ2-5, with D maybe TRBD2 (6 bases). Germline assignment: CDR1 MDHEN and CDR2 SYDVKM. The CDR3 sequence is 15 residues long. The ends were cut back, 2 bases at V and 5 bases at J, with 15 bases in the middle. CDR3 in amino acids: CASSLEGRPLETQYF. CDR3 DNA: TGTGCCAGCAGTTTAGAGGGGAGGCCTCTGGAGACCCAGTACTTC.

This clonotype has just a few counts. The chain uses TRBV5-1 and TRBJ1-5; tentative D call: TRBD1 (6 bases). Germline V lookup: CDR1 SGHRS, CDR2 YFSETQ. Trimming cost V 1 base and J 1 base, with 9 bases left between them. CDR3 length: 15 amino acids. In DNA form, the CDR3 reads TGCGCCAGCAGCTTGAATACAGGGAGCAATCAGCCCCAGCATTTT. Protein product: CASSLNTGSNQPQHF.

This clonotype was detected a few times. V gene TRBV24-1 combines with J gene TRBJ1-2; D gene ambiguous. The CDR3 contains 12 residues. Per the germline V gene, CDR1 is KGHDR and CDR2 is SFDVKD. The V end lost 7 bases, the J end lost 3 bases, and 8 bases lay between the germline ends. The CDR3 is CATRDSYYGYTF. Written as DNA, the CDR3 is TGTGCCACCAGGGACTCGTACTATGGCTACACCTTC.

The rearrangement joins TRBV19 to TRBJ1-5; D gene ambiguous. The CDR3 is made up of 14 amino acids. V gave up 5 bases and J gave up 5 bases, with 13 bases separating them. Germline V CDR1 and CDR2: LNHDA, SQIVND (reference sequence). The CDR3 here is CASSDRARDQPQHF. For the CDR3, the DNA is TGTGCCAGTAGTGACCGGGCGCGGGATCAGCCCCAGCATTTT.

The chain has TRBV6-5 and TRBJ1-2; D might be TRBD1 (6 bases). Trimming took 2 bases from V and 2 from J, leaving 9 bases between them. There are 14 residues in the CDR3. In germline, CDR1 is MNHEY, CDR2 SVGAGI. CDR3 in amino acids: CASSYGTLNYGYTF. In nucleotides, the CDR3 is TGTGCCAGCAGTTACGGGACACTCAACTATGGCTACACCTTC.

This clonotype occurred many times. The chain carries TRBV5-1 and TRBJ2-1; 11 bases are shared with TRBD2. Trimming removed 1 base from V and 7 bases from J; junction bases left unmatched: 10. The germline V gene has CDR1 SGHRS and CDR2 YFSETQ. CDR3 size: 17 residues. The CDR3 loop reads CASSLRVAGGPGNEQFF. As DNA, the CDR3 is TGCGCCAGCAGCTTGCGAGTAGCGGGAGGGCCGGGGAATGAGCAGTTCTTC.

A few counts support this clonotype. The V call is TRBV2, the J call TRBJ2-3; weak D call: TRBD2 (6 bases). The CDR3 runs 16 residues. CDR1 is SNHLY and CDR2 is FYNNEI in the germline V gene. The V gene lost 4 bases and the J gene lost 5 bases, with 19 bases spanning the gap. The CDR3 nucleotides read TGTGCCAGCAGTGTACGCGGGGAAGGGTTAGGAGATACGCAGTATTTT. Its translation: CASSVRGEGLGDTQYF.

V usage is TRBV2 and J usage is TRBJ2-1, with 7 bases aligning to TRBD1. Germline V gives CDR1 SNHLY, CDR2 FYNNEI. With V trimmed by 6 bases and J by 3 bases, 8 bases remained unmatched. The CDR3 consists of 15 residues. The DNA of the CDR3 is TGTGCCAGCAGCCGAAGACAGGGTGGCTACAATGAGCAGTTCTTC. Translation: CASSRRQGGYNEQFF.

V gene TRBV21-1 combines with J gene TRBJ2-1; the D call TRBD1 from the table was never checked on the DNA. TRBV21-1 is reported as a pseudogene. This CDR3 region has 12 residues. CDR3: CASSSTGVQQFF. CDR3 DNA sequence: TGTGCCAGCAGCTCCACGGGGGTCCAGCAGTTCTTC.

This clonotype was counted at least ten times. The DNA of the CDR3 is TGCAGCGTTGAAGAAGCTCTAGCGGGGGCCAGCTCCTACAATGAGCAGTTCTTC. It yields the protein CSVEEALAGASSYNEQFF. The chain couples TRBV29-1 to TRBJ2-1; 10 nucleotides align to TRBD2. The germline CDR1 and CDR2 sequences are SQVTM and ANQGSEA. This CDR3 region has 18 residues. V dropped 0 bases and J dropped 0; count of bases not matched to a gene: 8.